The source of this TCR beta chain is a study of Graves' ophthalmopathy and Graves' hyperthyroidism. This clonotype was detected many times. Beta-chain TCR CDR3 regions were amplified from RNA transcripts. HTBI primers served in a first-round RT-PCR, which a second-round multiplex PCR followed. MiXCR was run by TCRdb on the multiplex PCR reads, yielding one entry per CDR3 protein. The table includes 150,000 to 200,000 distinct CDR3 sequences, 39% detected once. Germline loops: CDR1 GTSNPN, CDR2 SVGIG (reference sequence). Trimming removed 0 bases from V and 7 bases from J; junction bases left unmatched: 9. The CDR3 loop spans 15 amino acids.

The genes are TRBV30 and TRBJ2-5; 9 bases fit TRBD1. This clonotype was sampled from a man aged 25 to 40 with Graves' ophthalmopathy. Sequenced material: peripheral blood. The CDR3 DNA follows: TGTGCCTGGAGTGTAGGGACAGGGATTTTTGGGACCCAGTACTTC. Translation: CAWSVGTGIFGTQYF.